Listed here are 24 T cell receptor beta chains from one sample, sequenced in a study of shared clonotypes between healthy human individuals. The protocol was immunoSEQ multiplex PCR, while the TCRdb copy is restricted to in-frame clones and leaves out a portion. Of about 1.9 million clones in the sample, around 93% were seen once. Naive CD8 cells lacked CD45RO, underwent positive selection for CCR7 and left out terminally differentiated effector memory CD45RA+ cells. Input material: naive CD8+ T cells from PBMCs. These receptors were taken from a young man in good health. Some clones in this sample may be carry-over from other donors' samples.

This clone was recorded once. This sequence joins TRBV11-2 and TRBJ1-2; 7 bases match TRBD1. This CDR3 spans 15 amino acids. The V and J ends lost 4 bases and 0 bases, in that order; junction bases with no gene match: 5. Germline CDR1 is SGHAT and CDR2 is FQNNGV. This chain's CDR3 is CASSSGQLANYGYTF. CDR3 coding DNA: TGTGCCAGCAGCTCGGGACAGCTAGCTAACTATGGCTACACCTTC.

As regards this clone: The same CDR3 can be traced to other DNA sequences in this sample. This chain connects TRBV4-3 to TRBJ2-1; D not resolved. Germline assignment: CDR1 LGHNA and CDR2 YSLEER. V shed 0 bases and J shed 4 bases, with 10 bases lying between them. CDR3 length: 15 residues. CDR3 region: CASSQDLTAYNEQFF. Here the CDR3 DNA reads TGCGCCAGCAGCCAAGATCTTACGGCTTACAATGAGCAGTTCTTC.

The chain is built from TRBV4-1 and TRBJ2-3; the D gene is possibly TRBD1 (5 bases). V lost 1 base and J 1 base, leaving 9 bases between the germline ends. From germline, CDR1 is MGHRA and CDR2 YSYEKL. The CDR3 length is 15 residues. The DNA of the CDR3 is TGCGCCAGCAGCCAAGGGGGCTGGGGCACAGATACGCAGTATTTT. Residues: CASSQGGWGTDTQYF.

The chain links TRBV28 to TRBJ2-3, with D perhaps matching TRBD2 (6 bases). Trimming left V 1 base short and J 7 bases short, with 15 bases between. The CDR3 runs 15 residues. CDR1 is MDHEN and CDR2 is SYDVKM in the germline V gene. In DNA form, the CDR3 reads TGTGCCAGCAGTTTATTTCCCGGGAGCGGCTATACGCAGTATTTT. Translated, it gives CASSLFPGSGYTQYF.

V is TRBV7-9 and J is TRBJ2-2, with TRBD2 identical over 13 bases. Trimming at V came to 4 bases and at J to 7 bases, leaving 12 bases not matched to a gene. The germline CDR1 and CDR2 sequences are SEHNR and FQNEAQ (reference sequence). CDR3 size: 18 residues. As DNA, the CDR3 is TGTGCCAGCAGCTCGACAGATGGACTAGCGGGAGATCACGGGGAGCTGTTTTTT. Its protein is CASSSTDGLAGDHGELFF.

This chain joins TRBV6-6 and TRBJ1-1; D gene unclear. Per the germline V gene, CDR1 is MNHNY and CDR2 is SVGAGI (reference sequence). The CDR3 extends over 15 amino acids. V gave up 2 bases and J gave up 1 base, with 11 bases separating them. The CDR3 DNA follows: TGTGCCAGCAGTTACGCCCTCGGCCCGAACACTGAAGCTTTCTTT. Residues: CASSYALGPNTEAFF.

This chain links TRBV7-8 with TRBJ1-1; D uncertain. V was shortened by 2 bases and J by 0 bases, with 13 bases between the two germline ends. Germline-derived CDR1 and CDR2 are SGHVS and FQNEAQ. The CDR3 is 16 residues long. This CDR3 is CASSLKAIGMNTEAFF. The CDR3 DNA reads TGTGCCAGCAGCTTAAAGGCGATCGGGATGAACACTGAAGCTTTCTTT. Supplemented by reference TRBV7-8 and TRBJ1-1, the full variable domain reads GAGVSQSPRYKVAKRGQDVALRCDPISGHVSLFWYQQALGQGPEFLTYFQNEAQLDKSGLPSDRFFAERPEGSVSTLKIQRTQQEDSAVYLCASSLKAIGMNTEAFFGQGTRLTVV.

This chain's CDR3 is CASSQRLAGAQTEQYF. In DNA, the CDR3 is TGTGCCAGCAGCCAGCGACTAGCGGGAGCTCAAACGGAGCAGTACTTC. The chain is built from TRBV14 and TRBJ2-7; 12 positions match TRBD2. CDR3 length equals 16 residues. The J segment lost 7 bases and the V segment lost 3 bases, leaving 10 bases of the junction unmatched. Germline V gives CDR1 SGHDN, CDR2 FVKESK.

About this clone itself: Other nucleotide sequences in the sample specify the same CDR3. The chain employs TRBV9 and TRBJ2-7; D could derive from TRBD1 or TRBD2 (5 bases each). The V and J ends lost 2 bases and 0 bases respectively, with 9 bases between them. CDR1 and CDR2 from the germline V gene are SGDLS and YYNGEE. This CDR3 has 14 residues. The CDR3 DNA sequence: TGTGCCAGCAGCGTCGGGGCCGACTCCTACGAGCAGTACTTC. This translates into CASSVGADSYEQYF.

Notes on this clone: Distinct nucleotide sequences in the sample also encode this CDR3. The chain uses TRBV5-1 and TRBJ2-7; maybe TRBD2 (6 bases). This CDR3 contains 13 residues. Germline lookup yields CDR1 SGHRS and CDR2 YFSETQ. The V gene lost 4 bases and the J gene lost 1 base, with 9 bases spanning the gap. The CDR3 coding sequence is TGCGCCAGCAGCCACGGGACTTCCTACGAGCAGTACTTC. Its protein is CASSHGTSYEQYF.

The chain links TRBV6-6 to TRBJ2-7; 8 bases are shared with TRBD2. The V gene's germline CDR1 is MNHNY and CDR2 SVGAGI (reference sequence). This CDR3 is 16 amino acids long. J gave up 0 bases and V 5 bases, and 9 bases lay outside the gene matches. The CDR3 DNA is TGTGCCAGCAGTGCCCTACTAGCGGCGGGCTCCTACGAGCAGTACTTC. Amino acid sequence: CASSALLAAGSYEQYF.

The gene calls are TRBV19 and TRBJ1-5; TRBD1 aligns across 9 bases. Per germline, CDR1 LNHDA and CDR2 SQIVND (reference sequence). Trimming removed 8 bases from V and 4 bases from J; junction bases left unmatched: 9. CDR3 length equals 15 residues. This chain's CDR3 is CASSTGTGWNQPQHF. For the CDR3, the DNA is TGTGCCAGTTCCACCGGGACAGGGTGGAATCAGCCCCAGCATTTT.

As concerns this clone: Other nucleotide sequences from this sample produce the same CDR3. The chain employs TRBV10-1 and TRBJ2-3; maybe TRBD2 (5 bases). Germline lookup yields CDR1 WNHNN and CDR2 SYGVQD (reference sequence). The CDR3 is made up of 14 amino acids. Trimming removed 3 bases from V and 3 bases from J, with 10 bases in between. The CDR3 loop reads CASSDGEGTDTQYF. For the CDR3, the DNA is TGCGCCAGCAGTGACGGGGAAGGGACAGATACGCAGTATTTT.

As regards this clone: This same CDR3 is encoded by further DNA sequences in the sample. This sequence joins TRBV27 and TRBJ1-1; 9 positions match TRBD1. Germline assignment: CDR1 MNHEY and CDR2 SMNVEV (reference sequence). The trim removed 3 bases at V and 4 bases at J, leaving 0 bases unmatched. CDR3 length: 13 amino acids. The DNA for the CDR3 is TGTGCCAGCAGTTTGACAGGGGGCACTGAAGCTTTCTTT. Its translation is CASSLTGGTEAFF.

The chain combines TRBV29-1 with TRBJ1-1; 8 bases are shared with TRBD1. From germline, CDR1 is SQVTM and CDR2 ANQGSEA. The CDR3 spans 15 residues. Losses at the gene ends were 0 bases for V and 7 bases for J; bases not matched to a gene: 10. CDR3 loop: CSVEDHWTGRGEAFF. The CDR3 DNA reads TGCAGCGTTGAAGACCACTGGACAGGGAGGGGTGAAGCTTTCTTT.

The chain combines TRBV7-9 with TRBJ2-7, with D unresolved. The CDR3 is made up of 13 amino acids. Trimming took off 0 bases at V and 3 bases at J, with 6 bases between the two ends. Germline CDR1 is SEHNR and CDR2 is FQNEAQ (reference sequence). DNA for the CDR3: TGTGCCAGCAGCTTAGCTTTCGACTACGAGCAGTACTTC. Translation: CASSLAFDYEQYF.

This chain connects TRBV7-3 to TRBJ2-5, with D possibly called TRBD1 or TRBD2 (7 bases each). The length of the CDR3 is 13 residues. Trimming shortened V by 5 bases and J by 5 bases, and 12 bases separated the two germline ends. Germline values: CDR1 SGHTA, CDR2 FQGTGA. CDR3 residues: CASSPGGEETQYF. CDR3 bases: TGTGCCAGCAGCCCAGGGGGGGAGGAGACCCAGTACTTC.

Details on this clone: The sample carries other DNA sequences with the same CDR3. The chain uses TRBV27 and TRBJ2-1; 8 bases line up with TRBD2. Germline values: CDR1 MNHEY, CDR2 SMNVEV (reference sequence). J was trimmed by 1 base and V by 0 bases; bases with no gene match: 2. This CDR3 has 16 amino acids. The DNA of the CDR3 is TGTGCCAGCAGTTTATCAGCGGGAGAATCCTACAATGAGCAGTTCTTC. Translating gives CASSLSAGESYNEQFF.

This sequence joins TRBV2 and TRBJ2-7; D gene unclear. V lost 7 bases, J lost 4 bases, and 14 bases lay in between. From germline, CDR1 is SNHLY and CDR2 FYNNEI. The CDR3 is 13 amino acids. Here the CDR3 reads CASTSRNSYEQYF. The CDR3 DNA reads TGTGCCAGCACGTCAAGAAACAGTTACGAGCAGTACTTC.

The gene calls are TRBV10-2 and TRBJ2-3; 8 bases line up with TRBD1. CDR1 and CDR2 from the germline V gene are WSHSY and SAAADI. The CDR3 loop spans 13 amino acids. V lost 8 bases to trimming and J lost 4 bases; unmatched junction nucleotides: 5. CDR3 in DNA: TGCGCCAGCCGGGACAGGTCTTCAGATACGCAGTATTTT. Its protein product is CASRDRSSDTQYF.

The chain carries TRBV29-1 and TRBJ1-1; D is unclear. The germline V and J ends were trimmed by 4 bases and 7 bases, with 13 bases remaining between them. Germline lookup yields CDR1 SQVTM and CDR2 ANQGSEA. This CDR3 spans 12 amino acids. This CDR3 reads CSVVGTPGEAFF. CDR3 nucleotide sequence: TGCAGCGTTGTGGGCACCCCCGGTGAAGCTTTCTTT.

CDR3 coding DNA: TGTGCCAGCAGTGGGGTAGTCCAATCCCGACCGGGCTACACCTTC. Translated, it gives CASSGVVQSRPGYTF. This chain links TRBV25-1 with TRBJ1-2; no clear D gene. V was trimmed by 4 bases and J by 8 bases, leaving 20 bases between them. Germline V gene data show CDR1 as MGHDK and CDR2 as SYGVNS. This CDR3 is 15 amino acids long.

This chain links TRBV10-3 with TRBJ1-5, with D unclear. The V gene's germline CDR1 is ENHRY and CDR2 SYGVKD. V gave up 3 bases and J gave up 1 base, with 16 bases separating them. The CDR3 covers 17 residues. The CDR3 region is CAISDYRVTASNQPQHF. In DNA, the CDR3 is TGTGCCATCAGTGACTATCGGGTGACGGCGAGCAATCAGCCCCAGCATTTT.

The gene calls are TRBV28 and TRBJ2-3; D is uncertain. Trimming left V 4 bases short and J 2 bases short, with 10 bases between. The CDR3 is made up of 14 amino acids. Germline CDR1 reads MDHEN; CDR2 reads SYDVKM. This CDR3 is CASSSQLNTDTQYF. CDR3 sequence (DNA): TGTGCCAGCAGTTCCCAATTGAACACAGATACGCAGTATTTT.